This T cell receptor beta chain was found in a study of a mutant IDH1 vaccine in newly diagnosed glioma. TCRdb keeps only in-frame clones here, not all; method: immunoSEQ multiplex PCR. The sample includes around 39,000 clones, 70% to 85% of them seen just once. V shed 4 bases and J 3 bases; nucleotides not matched to a gene: 7. The CDR3 is made up of 14 amino acids. Germline V gene lookup returns CDR1 SQVTM and CDR2 ANQGSEA. Time point noted: week 23, last vaccination. In every dose of vaccine, 300 ug of mutant IDH1 20-mer peptide was given alongside topical imiquimod. This clone appeared a single time. Antigen: not known.

Sequenced here: PBMCs, sampled from a glioma patient whose treatment included an IDH1 peptide vaccine. V usage is TRBV29-1 and J usage is TRBJ2-7, with 9 bases fitting TRBD1. The sequence was collected from a woman aged 18 to 35 with glioma. Some clones in this sample may be carry-over from other donors' samples. CDR3 DNA sequence: TGCAGCGTTGGTAGAACAGGGGGCGGCTACGAGCAGTACTTC. It is translated as CSVGRTGGGYEQYF.